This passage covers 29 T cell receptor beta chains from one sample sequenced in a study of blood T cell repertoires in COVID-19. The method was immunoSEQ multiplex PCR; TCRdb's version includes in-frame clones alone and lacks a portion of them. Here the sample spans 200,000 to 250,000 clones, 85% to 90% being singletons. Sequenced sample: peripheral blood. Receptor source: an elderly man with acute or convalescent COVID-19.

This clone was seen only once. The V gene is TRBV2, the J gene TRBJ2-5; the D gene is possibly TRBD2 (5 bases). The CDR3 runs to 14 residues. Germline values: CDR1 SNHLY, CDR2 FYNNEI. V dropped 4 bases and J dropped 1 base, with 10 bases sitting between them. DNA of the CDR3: TGTGCCAGCAGTGCCGCGAGGGTCCAAGAGACCCAGTACTTC. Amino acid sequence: CASSAARVQETQYF.

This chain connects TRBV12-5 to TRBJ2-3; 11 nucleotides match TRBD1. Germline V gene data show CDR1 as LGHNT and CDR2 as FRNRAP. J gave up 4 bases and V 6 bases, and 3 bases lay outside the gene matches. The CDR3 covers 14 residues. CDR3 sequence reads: CASGEGQGADTQYF. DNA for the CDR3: TGTGCTAGTGGGGAGGGACAGGGGGCAGATACGCAGTATTTT.

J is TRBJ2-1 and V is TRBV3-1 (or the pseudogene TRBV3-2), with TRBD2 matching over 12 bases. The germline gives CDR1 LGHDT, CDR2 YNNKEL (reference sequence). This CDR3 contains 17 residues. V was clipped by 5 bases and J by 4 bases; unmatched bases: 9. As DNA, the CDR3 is TGTGCCAGCAGCTCACATACCGGGACTAGCGGGTACAATGAGCAGTTCTTC. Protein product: CASSSHTGTSGYNEQFF.

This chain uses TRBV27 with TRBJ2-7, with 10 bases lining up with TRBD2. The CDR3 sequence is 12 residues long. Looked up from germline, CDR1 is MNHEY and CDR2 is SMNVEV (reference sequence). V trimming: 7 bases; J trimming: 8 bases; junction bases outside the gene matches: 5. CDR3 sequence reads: CASTSGSSKQYV. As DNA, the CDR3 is TGTGCCAGCACTAGCGGGAGTTCTAAGCAGTACGTC.

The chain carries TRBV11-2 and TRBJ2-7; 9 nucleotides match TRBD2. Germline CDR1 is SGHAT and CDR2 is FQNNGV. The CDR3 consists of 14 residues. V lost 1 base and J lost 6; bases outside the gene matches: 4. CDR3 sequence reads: CASSLVGLAFEQYF. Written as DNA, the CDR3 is TGTGCCAGCAGCTTAGTGGGACTAGCTTTCGAGCAGTACTTC. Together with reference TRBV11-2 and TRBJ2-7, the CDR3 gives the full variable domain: EAGVAQSPRYKIIEKRQSVAFWCNPISGHATLYWYQQILGQGPKLLIQFQNNGVVDDSQLPKDRFSAERLKGVDSTLKIQPAKLEDSAVYLCASSLVGLAFEQYFGPGTRLTVT.

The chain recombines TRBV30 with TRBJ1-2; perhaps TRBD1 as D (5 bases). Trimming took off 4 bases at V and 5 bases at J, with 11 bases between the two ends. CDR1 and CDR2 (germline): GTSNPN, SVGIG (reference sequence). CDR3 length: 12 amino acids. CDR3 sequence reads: CAWTDRAYGYTF. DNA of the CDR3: TGTGCCTGGACAGACAGAGCATATGGCTACACCTTC.

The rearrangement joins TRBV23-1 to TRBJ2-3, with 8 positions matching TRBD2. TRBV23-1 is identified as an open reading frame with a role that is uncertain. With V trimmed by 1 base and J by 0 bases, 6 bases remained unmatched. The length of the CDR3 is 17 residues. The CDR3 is CASSQLKLAGSTDTQYF. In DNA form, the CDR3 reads TGCGCCAGCAGTCAATTAAAATTAGCGGGGAGCACAGATACGCAGTATTTT.

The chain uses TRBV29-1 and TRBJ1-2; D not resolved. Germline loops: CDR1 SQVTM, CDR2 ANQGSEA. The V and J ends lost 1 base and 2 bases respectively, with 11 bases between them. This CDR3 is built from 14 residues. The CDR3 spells CSVEGRGRNYGYTF. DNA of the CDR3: TGCAGCGTTGAAGGTCGAGGCAGAAACTATGGCTACACCTTC.

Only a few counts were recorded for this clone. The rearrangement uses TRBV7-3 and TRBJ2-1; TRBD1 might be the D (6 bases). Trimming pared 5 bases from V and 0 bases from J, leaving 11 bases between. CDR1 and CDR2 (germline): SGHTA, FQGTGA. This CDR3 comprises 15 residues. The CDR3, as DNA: TGTGCCAGCAGCGTCCAAGGGGGCTCCTACAATGAGCAGTTCTTC. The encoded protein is CASSVQGGSYNEQFF.

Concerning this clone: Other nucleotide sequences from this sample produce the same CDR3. CDR3 sequence: CASSLVARSTDTQYF. The CDR3 DNA is TGCGCCAGCAGCTTGGTGGCCCGTAGCACAGATACGCAGTATTTT. The chain is built from TRBV5-1 and TRBJ2-3; unclear D gene. V was shortened by 0 bases and J by 0 bases, with 8 bases between the two germline ends. Germline V gene sequence: CDR1 SGHRS, CDR2 YFSETQ. The CDR3 is made up of 15 amino acids.

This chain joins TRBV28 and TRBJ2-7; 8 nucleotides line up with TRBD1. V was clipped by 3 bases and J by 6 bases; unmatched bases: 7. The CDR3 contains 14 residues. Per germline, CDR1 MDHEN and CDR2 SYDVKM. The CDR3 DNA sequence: TGTGCCAGCAGTTTTGGAGACAGGGGTGGCGAGCAGTACTTC. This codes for CASSFGDRGGEQYF.

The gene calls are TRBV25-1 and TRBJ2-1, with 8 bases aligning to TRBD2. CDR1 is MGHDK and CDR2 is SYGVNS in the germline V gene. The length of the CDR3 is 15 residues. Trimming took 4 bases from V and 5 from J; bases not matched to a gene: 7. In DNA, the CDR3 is TGTGCCAGCAGTGGGGGACTAGTGGAACACAATGAGCAGTTCTTC. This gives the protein CASSGGLVEHNEQFF.

The CDR3 protein is CASSGTGGSGNTIYF. The CDR3 region has the DNA TGCGCCAGCAGCGGGACAGGGGGCTCGGGAAACACCATATATTTT. The chain joins TRBV5-1 to TRBJ1-3; TRBD1 agrees at 12 bases. Germline assignment: CDR1 SGHRS and CDR2 YFSETQ. V was clipped by 4 bases and J by 4 bases; unmatched bases: 3. The CDR3 totals 15 residues.

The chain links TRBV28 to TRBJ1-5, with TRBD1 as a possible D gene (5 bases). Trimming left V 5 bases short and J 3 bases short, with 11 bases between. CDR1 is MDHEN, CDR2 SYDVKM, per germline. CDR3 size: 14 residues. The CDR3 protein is CASSIRQPNQPQHF. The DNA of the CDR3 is TGTGCCAGCAGTATCCGACAGCCCAATCAGCCCCAGCATTTT.

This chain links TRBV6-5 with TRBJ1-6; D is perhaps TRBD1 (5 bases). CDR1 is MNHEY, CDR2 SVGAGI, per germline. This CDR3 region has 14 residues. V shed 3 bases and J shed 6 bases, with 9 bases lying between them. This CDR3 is CASSYGAANSPLHF. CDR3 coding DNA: TGTGCCAGCAGTTATGGGGCCGCTAATTCACCCCTCCACTTT.

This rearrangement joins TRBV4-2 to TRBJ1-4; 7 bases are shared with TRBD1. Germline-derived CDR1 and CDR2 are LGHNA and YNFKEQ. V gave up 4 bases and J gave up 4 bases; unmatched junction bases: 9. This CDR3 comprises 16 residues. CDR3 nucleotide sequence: TGTGCCAGCAGCCGGTCTTCGGGACAGAATAATGAAAAACTGTTTTTT. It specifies CASSRSSGQNNEKLFF.

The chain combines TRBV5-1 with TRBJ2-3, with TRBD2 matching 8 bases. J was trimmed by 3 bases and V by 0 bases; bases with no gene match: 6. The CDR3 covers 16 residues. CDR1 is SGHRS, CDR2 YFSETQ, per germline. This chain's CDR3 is CASSLVRASGTDTQYF. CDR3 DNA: TGCGCCAGCAGCTTGGTACGGGCTAGCGGGACAGATACGCAGTATTTT. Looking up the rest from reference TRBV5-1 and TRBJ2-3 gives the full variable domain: KAGVTQTPRYLIKTRGQQVTLSCSPISGHRSVSWYQQTPGQGLQFLFEYFSETQRNKGNFPGRFSGRQFSNSRSEMNVSTLELGDSALYLCASSLVRASGTDTQYFGPGTRLTVL.

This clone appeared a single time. The CDR3 sequence is CASTNLTYSYGYTF. The CDR3 DNA reads as TGTGCCAGCACTAATCTCACCTACAGCTATGGCTACACCTTC. The J gene is TRBJ1-2, the V gene TRBV28; no clear D. The CDR3 has 14 amino acids. Germline V CDR1 and CDR2: MDHEN, SYDVKM. Between the trimmed V and J ends, which lost 7 bases and 4 bases, there was a span of 16 bases.

The CDR3 DNA reads TGTGCCAGCAGCCGAGAACCTGTCCTAAGGAACACTGAAGCTTTCTTT. Translation gives CASSREPVLRNTEAFF. The chain is built from TRBV3-1 (or the pseudogene TRBV3-2) and TRBJ1-1; D call uncertain. Deletions cut 4 bases from V and 1 base from J, with 16 bases between. The germline CDR1 and CDR2 sequences are LGHDT and YNNKEL (reference sequence). The CDR3 loop spans 16 amino acids.

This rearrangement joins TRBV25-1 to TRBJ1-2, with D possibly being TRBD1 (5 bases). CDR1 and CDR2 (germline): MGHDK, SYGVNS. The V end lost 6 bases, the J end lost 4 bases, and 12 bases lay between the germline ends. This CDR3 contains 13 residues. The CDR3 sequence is CASSRTRGYGYTF. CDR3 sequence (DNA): TGTGCCAGCAGCAGGACTAGGGGCTATGGCTACACCTTC.

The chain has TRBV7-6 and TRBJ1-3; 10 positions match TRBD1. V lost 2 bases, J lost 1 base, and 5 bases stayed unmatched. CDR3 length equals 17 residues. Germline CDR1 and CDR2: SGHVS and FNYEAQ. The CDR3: CASSLRMGQGSGNTIYF. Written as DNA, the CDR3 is TGTGCCAGCAGCTTACGTATGGGACAGGGGTCTGGAAACACCATATATTTT.

The CDR3 coding sequence is TGTGCCAGCAGCTGGACAGGGAAACCCGGGGAGCTGTTTTTT. Encoded protein: CASSWTGKPGELFF. The chain combines TRBV9 with TRBJ2-2, with 8 positions matching TRBD1. The CDR3 covers 14 residues. V lost 4 bases to trimming and J lost 6 bases; unmatched junction nucleotides: 5. Germline V gene data show CDR1 as SGDLS and CDR2 as YYNGEE.

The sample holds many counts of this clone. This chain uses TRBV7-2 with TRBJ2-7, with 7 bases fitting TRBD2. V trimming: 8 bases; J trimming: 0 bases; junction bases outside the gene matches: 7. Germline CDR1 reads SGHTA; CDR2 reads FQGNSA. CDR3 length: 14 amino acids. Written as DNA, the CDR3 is TGTGCCAGCCGCGGGAGTCTAGGCTCCTACGAGCAGTACTTC. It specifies CASRGSLGSYEQYF. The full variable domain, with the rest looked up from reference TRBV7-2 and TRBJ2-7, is GAGVSQSPSNKVTEKGKDVELRCDPISGHTALYWYRQSLGQGLEFLIYFQGNSAPDKSGLPSDRFSAERTGGSVSTLTIQRTQQEDSAVYLCASRGSLGSYEQYFGPGTRLTVT.

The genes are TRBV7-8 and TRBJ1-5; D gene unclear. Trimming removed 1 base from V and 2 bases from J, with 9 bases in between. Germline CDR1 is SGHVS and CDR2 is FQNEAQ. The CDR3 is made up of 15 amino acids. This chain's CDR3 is CASSLGGNRNQPQHF. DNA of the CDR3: TGTGCCAGCAGCTTAGGAGGGAACCGCAATCAGCCCCAGCATTTT.

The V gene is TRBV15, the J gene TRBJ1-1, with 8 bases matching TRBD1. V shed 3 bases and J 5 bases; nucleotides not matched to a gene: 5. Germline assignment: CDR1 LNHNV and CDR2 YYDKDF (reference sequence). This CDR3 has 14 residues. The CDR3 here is CATSRDRESTEAFF. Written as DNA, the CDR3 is TGTGCCACCAGCAGGGACAGGGAGTCAACTGAAGCTTTCTTT.

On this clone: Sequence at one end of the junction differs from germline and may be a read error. In nucleotides, the CDR3 is TGTGCCAGCAGTCCCCACTCGGGACAGGGTAATAAAAAACTGTTTTTT. Protein product: CASSPHSGQGNKKLFF. The rearrangement links TRBV28 to TRBJ1-4, with 9 positions matching TRBD1. The CDR3 runs 16 residues. Germline CDR1 is MDHEN and CDR2 is SYDVKM. Supplemented by reference TRBV28 and TRBJ1-4, the full variable domain reads DVKVTQSSRYLVKRTGEKVFLECVQDMDHENMFWYRQDPGLGLRLIYFSYDVKMKEKGDIPEGYSVSREKKERFSLILESASTNQTSMYLCASSPHSGQGNKKLFFGSGTQLSVL.

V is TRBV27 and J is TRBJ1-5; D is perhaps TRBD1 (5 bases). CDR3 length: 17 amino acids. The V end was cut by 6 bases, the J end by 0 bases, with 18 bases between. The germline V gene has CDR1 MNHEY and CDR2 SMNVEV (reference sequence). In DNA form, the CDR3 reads TGTGCCAGCAGGACCCTCGGGGCGGGGGATAGCAATCAGCCCCAGCATTTT. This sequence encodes CASRTLGAGDSNQPQHF.

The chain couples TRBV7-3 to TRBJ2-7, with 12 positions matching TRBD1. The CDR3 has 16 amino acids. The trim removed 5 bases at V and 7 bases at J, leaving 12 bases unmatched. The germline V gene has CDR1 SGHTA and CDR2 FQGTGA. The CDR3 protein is CASSQNPGQGAGEQYF. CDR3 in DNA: TGTGCCAGCAGCCAAAATCCGGGACAGGGGGCAGGGGAGCAGTACTTC. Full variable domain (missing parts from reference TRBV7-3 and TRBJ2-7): GAGVSQTPSNKVTEKGKYVELRCDPISGHTALYWYRQSLGQGPEFLIYFQGTGAADDSGLPNDRFFAVRPEGSVSTLKIQRTERGDSAVYLCASSQNPGQGAGEQYFGPGTRLTVT.

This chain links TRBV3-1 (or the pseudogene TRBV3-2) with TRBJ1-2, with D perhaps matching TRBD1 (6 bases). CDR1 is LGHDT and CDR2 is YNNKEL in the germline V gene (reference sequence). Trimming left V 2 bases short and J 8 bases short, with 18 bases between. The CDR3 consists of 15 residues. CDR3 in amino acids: CASSQSSAGGTGYTF. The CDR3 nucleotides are TGTGCCAGCAGCCAAAGCAGTGCTGGGGGCACAGGCTACACCTTC.